What follows is one T cell receptor (beta chain) and its context. Its antigen is currently unknown. Trimming cost V 2 bases and J 3 bases, with 11 bases left between them. From germline, CDR1 is GTSNPN and CDR2 SVGIG (reference sequence). This CDR3 is built from 14 residues. This record belongs to a study of T cell responses to AZD1222 COVID-19 vaccine. Broader study findings: The CD4 TCRs associated with vaccination extended across spike and predominated at 160-218 and 743-854. Unmutated variant regions are reportedly targeted by nearly half of spike-specific TCRs. The number of AZD1222 recipients seropositive at baseline was only 5 to 7.

The table came from immunoSEQ multiplex PCR; TCRdb's copy has only in-frame clones and leaves some out. This sample has tens of thousands of clones, with 86% found just once. The chain recombines TRBV30 with TRBJ1-5; D gene unclear. This TCR came from an adult in good health. The source was peripheral blood, collected on day 0 of AZD1222 vaccination. The chain's CDR3 is CAWSRTVDNQPQHF. Written as DNA, the CDR3 is TGTGCCTGGAGTCGTACAGTTGACAATCAGCCCCAGCATTTT.